Presented here are 23 T cell receptor beta chains from one specimen sequenced in a study of T cells in localized non-small cell lung cancer. Repertoires were generated with immunoSEQ multiplex PCR, while TCRdb's copy carries only in-frame clones and drops some. The table shows tens of thousands of clones, with about four fifths occurring only once. Sequencing used peripheral blood, obtained before any cancer treatment. These receptors all come from a female donor aged 60 or older with stage I lung adenocarcinoma.

The chain couples TRBV5-1 to TRBJ2-3, with D possibly being TRBD2 (5 bases). V lost 3 bases and J lost 5, with 7 bases in between. CDR1 is SGHRS and CDR2 is YFSETQ in the germline V gene. There are 12 residues in the CDR3. CDR3 protein: CASSSRGDTQYF. In nucleotides, the CDR3 is TGCGCCAGCAGCTCCCGGGGAGATACGCAGTATTTT.

The chain carries TRBV9 and TRBJ1-2; 8 bases match TRBD1. The length of the CDR3 is 16 residues. V gave up 3 bases and J gave up 0 bases; unmatched junction bases: 7. The germline gives CDR1 SGDLS, CDR2 YYNGEE. This CDR3 is CASSAQGATSNYGYTF. The CDR3 nucleotides read TGTGCCAGCAGCGCCCAGGGGGCGACCTCTAACTATGGCTACACCTTC.

The chain uses TRBV10-1 and TRBJ2-4, with D hard to call. The CDR3 loop spans 15 amino acids. With 2 bases removed from V and 7 bases from J, the gap between germline ends came to 15 bases. From germline, CDR1 is WNHNN and CDR2 SYGVQD (reference sequence). The CDR3 loop reads CASSETINPGNIQYF. CDR3 DNA sequence: TGCGCCAGCAGTGAGACCATAAACCCCGGGAACATTCAGTACTTC.

V is TRBV18 and J is TRBJ2-1; perhaps TRBD1 as D (6 bases). The V gene lost 8 bases and the J gene lost 0 bases, with 14 bases spanning the gap. The length of the CDR3 is 15 residues. CDR1 and CDR2 from the germline V gene are KGHSH and LQKENI. The CDR3 coding sequence is TGTGCCAGCAACGGGCAGGGGCCCTCCTACAATGAGCAGTTCTTC. It specifies CASNGQGPSYNEQFF.

The chain couples TRBV30 to TRBJ2-2; D remains ambiguous. The CDR3 covers 17 residues. Trimming removed 0 bases from V and 4 bases from J, with 18 bases in between. From germline, CDR1 is GTSNPN and CDR2 SVGIG (reference sequence). The CDR3 spells CAWSVRSFPSGTGELFF. The CDR3 coding sequence is TGTGCCTGGAGTGTACGATCCTTCCCCTCGGGCACCGGGGAGCTGTTTTTT.

CDR3 protein: CASSYSEEAYEQYF. The CDR3 DNA reads TGTGCCAGCAGTTACTCTGAAGAGGCCTACGAGCAGTACTTC. This chain links TRBV6-5 with TRBJ2-7, with D uncertain. Trimming shortened V by 0 bases and J by 2 bases, and 8 bases separated the two germline ends. Germline CDR1 and CDR2: MNHEY and SVGAGI. The CDR3 length is 14 residues.

The chain joins TRBV7-3 to TRBJ1-2, with a possible D match to TRBD1 (6 bases). The CDR3 totals 15 residues. Trimming removed 10 bases from V and 4 bases from J, with 22 bases in between. The germline V gene has CDR1 SGHTA and CDR2 FQGTGA. The CDR3 here is CATSAFTDRSYGYTF. For the CDR3, the DNA is TGTGCCACTTCCGCTTTCACTGACAGGAGCTATGGCTACACCTTC.

CDR3 region: CASSLNIGGNEQFF. CDR3 nucleotides: TGTGCCAGCAGCTTAAATATTGGAGGCAATGAGCAGTTCTTC. J is TRBJ2-1 and V is TRBV13, with a possible D match to TRBD2 (5 bases). V was clipped by 2 bases and J by 6 bases, with 11 bases between them. This CDR3 spans 14 amino acids. Germline values: CDR1 PRHDT, CDR2 FYEKMQ (reference sequence).

The chain couples TRBV7-3 to TRBJ2-1; 7 nucleotides line up with TRBD2. V shed 6 bases and J 0 bases; nucleotides not matched to a gene: 5. Germline lookup yields CDR1 SGHTA and CDR2 FQGTGA. CDR3 length equals 15 residues. The CDR3 loop is CASSQTSVSYNEQFF. In DNA form, the CDR3 reads TGTGCCAGCAGTCAAACTAGCGTCTCCTACAATGAGCAGTTCTTC.

The rearrangement links TRBV5-1 to TRBJ2-2; no definite D call. The V end was cut by 3 bases, the J end by 4 bases, with 7 bases between. CDR1 and CDR2 from the germline V gene are SGHRS and YFSETQ. The CDR3 is 13 residues long. CDR3 nucleotides: TGCGCCAGCAGCTCCTTTGTCACCGGGGAGCTGTTTTTT. Protein product: CASSSFVTGELFF.

The chain carries TRBV5-4 and TRBJ2-2; 9 bases are shared with TRBD1. Losses at the gene ends were 1 base for V and 5 bases for J; bases not matched to a gene: 6. Germline V lookup: CDR1 SGHNT, CDR2 YYREEE (reference sequence). CDR3 length: 16 residues. CDR3 sequence: CASSLSGTGLTGELFF. The CDR3 nucleotides read TGTGCCAGCAGCTTGTCCGGGACAGGGTTAACCGGGGAGCTGTTTTTT. Combining the CDR3 with reference TRBV5-4 and TRBJ2-2 gives the whole variable domain ETGVTQSPTHLIKTRGQQVTLRCSSQSGHNTVSWYQQALGQGPQFIFQYYREEENGRGNFPPRFSGLQFPNYSSELNVNALELDDSALYLCASSLSGTGLTGELFFGEGSRLTVL.

V and J are TRBV15 and TRBJ2-3; TRBD2 aligns across 7 bases. The germline gives CDR1 LNHNV, CDR2 YYDKDF (reference sequence). Trimming took 0 bases from V and 6 from J; bases not matched to a gene: 9. The CDR3 loop spans 16 amino acids. CDR3 DNA: TGTGCCACCAGCAGAGATCGCGGGGGTGGGTCGGATACGCAGTATTTT. Translation: CATSRDRGGGSDTQYF.

A single count supports this clone. The chain couples TRBV9 to TRBJ2-7; 7 positions agree with TRBD1. This CDR3 region has 14 residues. V was clipped by 3 bases and J by 2 bases; unmatched bases: 5. CDR1 is SGDLS, CDR2 YYNGEE, per germline. DNA of the CDR3: TGTGCCAGCAGCGCCGGGACAGCCCCCTACGAGCAGTACTTC. This gives the protein CASSAGTAPYEQYF.

The CDR3 sequence is CSAMANTEAFF. In nucleotides, the CDR3 is TGCAGCGCAATGGCGAACACTGAAGCTTTCTTT. This chain connects TRBV29-1 to TRBJ1-1; D ambiguous. Per germline, CDR1 SQVTM and CDR2 ANQGSEA. V gave up 7 bases and J gave up 1 base, with 7 bases separating them. This CDR3 is built from 11 residues.

The chain joins TRBV7-9 to TRBJ2-5; 7 bases agree with TRBD2. Germline V gene lookup returns CDR1 SEHNR and CDR2 FQNEAQ (reference sequence). The CDR3 spans 13 residues. The V gene end was trimmed by 5 bases and the J gene end by 3 bases; junction bases not matched to a gene: 3. The CDR3 region is CASSRAGEETQYF. In DNA form, the CDR3 reads TGTGCCAGCAGCCGGGCGGGGGAAGAGACCCAGTACTTC.

The rearrangement links TRBV27 to TRBJ2-7, with no clear D. This CDR3 has 13 residues. V gave up 1 base and J gave up 6 bases, with 10 bases separating them. Germline assignment: CDR1 MNHEY and CDR2 SMNVEV (reference sequence). The CDR3 is CASSLFRGVEQYF. In DNA, the CDR3 is TGTGCCAGCAGTTTATTCCGAGGAGTCGAGCAGTACTTC.

This clone was counted a single time. The chain has TRBV11-2 and TRBJ2-5; D gene ambiguous. Trimming removed 1 base at V and 5 bases at J, with 5 bases between. Germline assignment: CDR1 SGHAT and CDR2 FQNNGV. The CDR3 contains 12 residues. Here the CDR3 DNA reads TGTGCCAGCAGCTTAGGATCTGAGACCCAGTACTTC. As protein: CASSLGSETQYF.

This chain connects TRBV30 to TRBJ1-1; no firm D call. Germline lookup yields CDR1 GTSNPN and CDR2 SVGIG (reference sequence). The CDR3 has 13 residues. V shed 4 bases and J shed 0 bases, with 9 bases lying between them. CDR3 loop: CAWTVGMNTEAFF. The CDR3 nucleotides read TGTGCCTGGACAGTAGGAATGAACACTGAAGCTTTCTTT.

The chain recombines TRBV7-9 with TRBJ1-2; D not resolved. Trimming pared 2 bases from V and 7 bases from J, leaving 8 bases between. From germline, CDR1 is SEHNR and CDR2 FQNEAQ (reference sequence). The CDR3 is 12 residues long. The chain's CDR3 is CASSLSLGGYTF. CDR3 DNA: TGTGCCAGCAGCTTAAGTCTGGGTGGCTACACCTTC.

The rearrangement uses TRBV25-1 and TRBJ2-1; 15 nucleotides line up with TRBD2. The CDR3 has 18 amino acids. Trimming removed 4 bases from V and 3 bases from J; junction bases left unmatched: 7. Germline loops: CDR1 MGHDK, CDR2 SYGVNS. For the CDR3, the DNA is TGTGCCAGCAGTGGGGGACTAGCGGGAGGTCGACACTACAATGAGCAGTTCTTC. Its translation is CASSGGLAGGRHYNEQFF. Combining the CDR3 with reference TRBV25-1 and TRBJ2-1 gives the whole variable domain EADIYQTPRYLVIGTGKKITLECSQTMGHDKMYWYQQDPGMELHLIHYSYGVNSTEKGDLSSESTVSRIRTEHFPLTLESARPSHTSQYLCASSGGLAGGRHYNEQFFGPGTRLTVL.

The J gene is TRBJ2-1, the V gene TRBV5-1; D is perhaps TRBD1 (6 bases). Germline V CDR1 and CDR2: SGHRS, YFSETQ. The CDR3 loop spans 14 amino acids. Trimming shortened V by 5 bases and J by 6 bases, and 15 bases separated the two germline ends. CDR3 region: CASSLNRDVNEQFF. CDR3 DNA: TGCGCCAGCAGTTTGAACAGGGATGTCAATGAGCAGTTCTTC.

Points on this clone: The same CDR3 arises from other DNA sequences in this sample as well. The J gene is TRBJ2-7, the V gene TRBV4-1; D remains unclear. The CDR3 length is 14 residues. Trimming stripped 0 bases from V and 1 base from J, with 7 bases between. Germline V gene data show CDR1 as MGHRA and CDR2 as YSYEKL. CDR3 in amino acids: CASSQDLGSYEQYF. In DNA, the CDR3 is TGCGCCAGCAGCCAAGATCTTGGGTCCTACGAGCAGTACTTC.

There are a few counts of this clone. The chain has TRBV30 and TRBJ1-1, with unresolved D. The CDR3 totals 11 residues. Trimming took 2 bases from V and 9 from J, leaving 10 bases between them. In germline, CDR1 is GTSNPN, CDR2 SVGIG (reference sequence). The CDR3 DNA is TGTGCCTGGAGTAGTTCTTTGCAAGCTTTCTTT. It specifies CAWSSSLQAFF.